These 2 T cell receptor beta chains came from one sample sequenced in a study of T cells in localized non-small cell lung cancer. Profiling relied on immunoSEQ multiplex PCR, and the TCRdb table lists in-frame clones only, not all of them. The sample contains under 60,000 clones, roughly 89% of which appear only once. Sample: peripheral blood, taken before any cancer treatment. These receptors were obtained from a male donor at least 60 years old with stage III squamous cell lung carcinoma.

Here the CDR3 reads CAWSRQGGETQYF. DNA for the CDR3: TGTGCCTGGAGTCGACAGGGAGGAGAGACCCAGTACTTC. The chain joins TRBV30 to TRBJ2-5; weak D call: TRBD1 (7 bases). This CDR3 is 13 amino acids long. CDR1 is GTSNPN and CDR2 is SVGIG in the germline V gene (reference sequence). With 2 bases removed from V and 4 bases from J, the gap between germline ends came to 11 bases.

This sequence joins TRBV18 and TRBJ1-4; TRBD1 matches 8 bases. The CDR3 length is 14 residues. With 3 bases clipped from V and 7 bases from J, the junction kept 4 bases outside the gene matches. CDR1 is KGHSH and CDR2 is LQKENI in the germline V gene. Here the CDR3 reads CASSPQGAREKLFF. In nucleotides, the CDR3 is TGTGCCAGCTCACCCCAGGGGGCTCGTGAAAAACTGTTTTTT.